The 13 T cell receptor beta chains listed next were all sequenced from one sample in a study of cytomegalovirus exposure and HLA in healthy donors. Primers for the PCR totalled 60 Vbeta and 13 Jbeta. Assay used: immunoSEQ multiplex PCR; TCRdb lists only in-frame clones, some missing. The sample includes approximately 95,000 clones, about 86% of them seen just once. Material: PBMCs. The receptors come from a woman in her 70s in good health and CMV-seropositive.

The chain recombines TRBV21-1 with TRBJ2-2; the table's TRBD2 call for D was not verified on the DNA. TRBV21-1 is a recognized pseudogene. The CDR3 sequence is 16 residues long. CDR3 DNA sequence: TGTGCCAGCAGCACCCCCGGGGGGCGTTGCACCGGGGAGCTGTTTTTT. Protein product: CASSTPGGRCTGELFF.

This chain joins TRBV18 and TRBJ2-7; 11 bases are shared with TRBD2. CDR1 KGHSH and CDR2 LQKENI come from the germline V gene. This CDR3 spans 16 amino acids. The V gene end was trimmed by 1 base and the J gene end by 5 bases; junction bases not matched to a gene: 7. As DNA, the CDR3 is TGTGCCAGCTCACCACTCGATAGCGGGAGGGCCGACGAGCAGTACTTC. It specifies CASSPLDSGRADEQYF.

The V and J genes are TRBV15 and TRBJ2-2; TRBD1 aligns across 9 bases. The germline V gene has CDR1 LNHNV and CDR2 YYDKDF (reference sequence). CDR3 length: 14 residues. Trimming removed 5 bases from V and 6 bases from J; junction bases left unmatched: 4. The CDR3 nucleotides are TGTGCCACCAGCTCCGGGACAGGGTCCGGGGAGCTGTTTTTT. Translated: CATSSGTGSGELFF.

This clone has only one observation. The chain recombines TRBV12-2 with TRBJ1-3; TRBD1, the table's D call, was not compared with the DNA. TRBV12-2 is marked as a pseudogene. The CDR3 covers 16 residues. CDR3 bases: TGTGCAAGTCACACCGACAGCCCCTCTCCCGGAAACACCATATATTTT. Amino acids: CASHTDSPSPGNTIYF.

This chain's CDR3 is CASSLAEVEQYF. The DNA of the CDR3 is TGTGCCAGCAGTTTAGCGGAGGTCGAGCAGTACTTC. The gene calls are TRBV28 and TRBJ2-7; D perhaps matches TRBD2 (5 bases). Germline CDR1 and CDR2: MDHEN and SYDVKM. The CDR3 sequence is 12 residues long. Trimming removed 2 bases from V and 6 bases from J, with 8 bases in between.

The chain carries TRBV19 and TRBJ1-2, with D possibly being TRBD1 (6 bases). The CDR3 loop spans 15 amino acids. The V end lost 10 bases, the J end lost 6 bases, and 24 bases lay between the germline ends. Germline loops: CDR1 LNHDA, CDR2 SQIVND (reference sequence). CDR3 DNA sequence: TGTGCCACCACTTACCGGGGGGGACACAAGGATGGCTACACCTTC. It specifies CATTYRGGHKDGYTF.

Note on this clone: Additional DNA sequences in this sample encode the identical CDR3. This rearrangement joins TRBV5-1 to TRBJ2-7, with no clear D. CDR3 length: 11 amino acids. CDR1 is SGHRS, CDR2 YFSETQ, per germline. The V end lost 6 bases, the J end lost 4 bases, and 8 bases lay between the germline ends. Here the CDR3 reads CASKREYEQYF. The CDR3 nucleotides read TGCGCCAGCAAAAGAGAGTACGAGCAGTACTTC. The full variable domain, its missing parts supplied by reference TRBV5-1 and TRBJ2-7, is KAGVTQTPRYLIKTRGQQVTLSCSPISGHRSVSWYQQTPGQGLQFLFEYFSETQRNKGNFPGRFSGRQFSNSRSEMNVSTLELGDSALYLCASKREYEQYFGPGTRLTVT.

The rearrangement joins TRBV6-1 to TRBJ2-2; D call uncertain. Trimming removed 6 bases from V and 7 bases from J, with 6 bases in between. The CDR3 loop spans 11 amino acids. From germline, CDR1 is MNHNS and CDR2 SASEGT. The CDR3 DNA sequence: TGTGCCAGCAGGAGAATCGGGGAGCTGTTTTTT. Its translation: CASRRIGELFF.

This chain links TRBV4-3 with TRBJ2-7; TRBD1 is a possible D gene (6 bases). Per the germline V gene, CDR1 is LGHNA and CDR2 is YSLEER. Trimming cost V 0 bases and J 6 bases, with 18 bases left between them. The CDR3 contains 16 residues. CDR3 DNA: TGCGCCAGCAGCCAAGAACGTCGTCAACTAGGGGGCGAGCAGTACTTC. Translating it yields CASSQERRQLGGEQYF.

This clone has only a few counts. The chain is built from TRBV11-2 and TRBJ1-1; TRBD1 matches at 7 bases. Losses at the gene ends were 3 bases for V and 10 bases for J; bases not matched to a gene: 8. Germline CDR1 is SGHAT and CDR2 is FQNNGV. This CDR3 comprises 13 residues. The CDR3 bases are TGTGCCAGCAGCTTGGACCTACAGGGGAGAGCTTTCTTT. Its protein product is CASSLDLQGRAFF. Full variable domain (rest looked up from reference TRBV11-2 and TRBJ1-1): EAGVAQSPRYKIIEKRQSVAFWCNPISGHATLYWYQQILGQGPKLLIQFQNNGVVDDSQLPKDRFSAERLKGVDSTLKIQPAKLEDSAVYLCASSLDLQGRAFFGQGTRLTVV.

The gene calls are TRBV10-3 and TRBJ2-7; maybe TRBD1 (5 bases). The germline V gene encodes CDR1 ENHRY and CDR2 SYGVKD. This CDR3 is 13 amino acids long. The V and J ends lost 2 bases and 6 bases respectively, with 11 bases between them. The CDR3 loop is CAISEIRGGEQYF. In DNA, the CDR3 is TGTGCCATCAGTGAGATAAGGGGCGGCGAGCAGTACTTC.

CDR3 loop: CASSKREEGGRGEKLFF. CDR3 sequence (DNA): TGTGCCAGCAGCAAAAGGGAGGAAGGGGGCCGGGGTGAAAAACTGTTTTTT. The chain carries TRBV21-1 and TRBJ1-4; the D call in the table, TRBD1, was not verified against the DNA. TRBV21-1 is a known pseudogene. CDR3 length: 17 residues.

The V gene is TRBV11-3, the J gene TRBJ2-3; 7 nucleotides align to TRBD2. With V trimmed by 4 bases and J by 1 base, 8 bases remained unmatched. In germline, CDR1 is SGHNT, CDR2 YENEEA. This CDR3 contains 16 residues. CDR3 sequence reads: CASSWDSGLGTDTQYF. The CDR3 DNA reads as TGTGCCAGCAGCTGGGATAGCGGGTTAGGCACAGATACGCAGTATTTT.